This TCR beta chain was recovered during a study of T cell changes during pregnancy in multiple sclerosis. Trimming left V 1 base short and J 5 bases short, with 12 bases between. Germline loops: CDR1 SGHTA, CDR2 FQGNSA. This CDR3 spans 14 amino acids. This clone was picked up one time. Data came from immunoSEQ multiplex PCR; TCRdb stores just in-frame clones and leaves some out. The sample lists more than 45,000 clones; 94% were seen once. The gene calls are TRBV7-2 and TRBJ2-7; TRBD1 is a possible D gene (5 bases). Sequenced here: CD4+ T cells from peripheral blood mononuclear cells, sampled in the second trimester of pregnancy. The TCR originated in a female donor with multiple sclerosis, enrolled in a pregnancy study. The CDR3 spells CASSLVAQAHEQYF. DNA for the CDR3: TGTGCCAGCAGCTTAGTCGCACAGGCCCACGAGCAGTACTTC.